These T cell receptor beta chains were read from a single sample in a study of cytomegalovirus exposure and HLA in healthy donors. The assay was immunoSEQ multiplex PCR, and TCRdb's table has in-frame clones only and misses some. Of fewer than 90,000 clones in the sample, around 94% were seen once. The sample was PBMCs. These TCRs come from a woman aged 18-29 years in good health and CMV-seropositive. Each CDR3 is given with its conserved first and last residue. A D gene is named only where the DNA matches it firmly.

TRBD1	14	TRBV7-8	TRBJ1-4	TGTGCCAGCAGCCCCAGGGGGCGAGGTGAAAAACTGTTTTTT	CASSPRGRGEKLFF
NA	14	TRBV6-5	TRBJ1-5	TGTGCCAGCACCGACGGGGGGCCGGGTCAGCCCCAGCATTTT	CASTDGGPGQPQHF
TRBD1	14	TRBV10-3	TRBJ2-2	TGTGCCATCACCCGGACAGGGAACACCGGGGAGCTGTTTTTT	CAITRTGNTGELFF
NA	13	TRBV28	TRBJ1-6	TGTGCCAGCAGACTTGACAGAAATTCACCCCTCCACTTT	CASRLDRNSPLHF
TRBD2	15	TRBV7-9	TRBJ2-5	TGTGCCAGCAGCTTGTTTAGCGGGAGTGAAGAGACCCAGTACTTC	CASSLFSGSEETQYF
NA	13	TRBV6-6	TRBJ1-1	TGTGCCAGCAGTTACGTGGAGGGCACTGAAGCTTTCTTT	CASSYVEGTEAFF
TRBD2	15	TRBV6-1	TRBJ2-5	TGTGCCAGCACCCGTAGGGGACTAGGGAGTGAGACCCAGTACTTC	CASTRRGLGSETQYF
NA	12	TRBV6-1	TRBJ2-7	TGTGCCAGCAGTGACCGAGCCTACGAGCAGTACTTC	CASSDRAYEQYF
NA	15	TRBV7-8	TRBJ2-7	TGTGCCAGCAGCTTAGCCCTATCCGACAGATTCCAGCAGTACTTC	CASSLALSDRFQQYF
TRBD1	14	TRBV13	TRBJ1-2	TGTGCCAGCAGCTACCGGGACAGGGACTATGGCTACACCTTC	CASSYRDRDYGYTF
NA	13	TRBV29-1	TRBJ2-5	TGCAGCGTTGAAGGTCCATTCGGAGAGACCCAGTACTTC	CSVEGPFGETQYF
NA	14	TRBV2	TRBJ1-2	TGTGCCAGCAAGGGAGGGGCCGAGATCTATGGCTACACCTTC	CASKGGAEIYGYTF
NA	17	TRBV9	TRBJ1-3	TGTGCCAGCAGCCCACGTACCGGGACAAATACTGGAAACACCATATATTTT	CASSPRTGTNTGNTIYF
TRBD1	16	TRBV7-3	TRBJ2-7	TGTGCCAGCAGCCTGCTAGGAGGGACAGGGGCGGTCGAGCAGTACTTC	CASSLLGGTGAVEQYF
NA	16	TRBV10-3	TRBJ1-3	TGTGCCATCGGAATGGAGGAACCCCGCTCTGGAAACACCATATATTTT	CAIGMEEPRSGNTIYF
TRBD1	13	TRBV28	TRBJ1-2	TGTGCCAGCAACACAGGGGGCAACTATGGCTACACCTTC	CASNTGGNYGYTF
NA	15	TRBV27	TRBJ2-3	TGTGCCAGCAGCGGGTGGGGCCTTAGCACAGATACGCAGTATTTT	CASSGWGLSTDTQYF
TRBD1	15	TRBV7-3	TRBJ1-6	TGTGCCAGCAGCTTATTTGGACAGGGTGACTCACCCCTCCACTTT	CASSLFGQGDSPLHF
NA	14	TRBV29-1	TRBJ2-3	TGCAGCGTTGAAGGTGACACCAGCACAGATACGCAGTATTTT	CSVEGDTSTDTQYF
NA	12	TRBV11-3	TRBJ1-1	TGTGCCAGCAGCGCGCGTTACACTGAAGCTTTCTTT	CASSARYTEAFF
NA	14	TRBV10-3	TRBJ2-5	TGTGCCATCAGTGAAGGAGGGGGGGGTGAGACCCAGTACTTC	CAISEGGGGETQYF
NA	14	TRBV2	TRBJ2-7	TGTGCCAGCAGTGACCCTGGACAATCCGTCGAGCAGTACTTC	CASSDPGQSVEQYF
NA	12	TRBV2	TRBJ1-2	TGTGCCAGCAGACGCACAGGGCTCGGCTACACCTTC	CASRRTGLGYTF
NA	19	TRBV28	TRBJ2-1	TGTGCCAGCAGTTTATGGTCAATATGGTTTCGGGGTTCCTACAATGAGCAGTTCTTC	CASSLWSIWFRGSYNEQFF
TRBD2	15	TRBV5-4	TRBJ2-1	TGTGCCAGCCTGGAAACTAGCGGGAGTTACAATGAGCAGTTCTTC	CASLETSGSYNEQFF
TRBD2	16	TRBV7-2	TRBJ2-2	TGTGCCAGCAGCCCTAGACTAGCGGGGTTCACCGGGGAGCTGTTTTTT	CASSPRLAGFTGELFF
TRBD1	16	TRBV19	TRBJ2-1	TGTGCCAGTACCGAAGCGCGGACAGGGATCTACAATGAGCAGTTCTTC	CASTEARTGIYNEQFF
TRBD1	13	TRBV7-3	TRBJ1-2	TGTGCCAGCAGTTGGGGACAGGGAGATGGCTACACCTTC	CASSWGQGDGYTF